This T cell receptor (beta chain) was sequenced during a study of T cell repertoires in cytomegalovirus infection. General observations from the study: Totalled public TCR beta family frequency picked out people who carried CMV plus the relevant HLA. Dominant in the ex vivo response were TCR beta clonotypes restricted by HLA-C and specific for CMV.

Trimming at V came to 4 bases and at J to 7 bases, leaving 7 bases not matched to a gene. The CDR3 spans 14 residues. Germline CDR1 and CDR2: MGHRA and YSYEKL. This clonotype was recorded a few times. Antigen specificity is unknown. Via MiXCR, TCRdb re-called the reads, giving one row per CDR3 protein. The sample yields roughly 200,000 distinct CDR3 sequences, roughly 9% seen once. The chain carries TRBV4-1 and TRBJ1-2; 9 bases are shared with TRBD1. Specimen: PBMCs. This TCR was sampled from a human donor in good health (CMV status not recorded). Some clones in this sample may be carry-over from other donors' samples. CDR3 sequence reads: CASSRDRAVGGYTF. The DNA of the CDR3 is TGCGCCAGCAGCCGGGACAGGGCGGTGGGTGGCTACACCTTC.